This entry lists 7 T cell receptor beta chains sequenced from one sample in a study of blood T cell repertoires in COVID-19. Repertoires were generated with immunoSEQ multiplex PCR, while TCRdb's copy carries only in-frame clones and drops some. Among more than 300,000 clones, approximately 87% were seen once, and the ten largest hold about 6%. Specimen: peripheral blood. The receptors shown here come from a woman aged 45 to 65 with COVID-19, enrolled during active disease.

The chain employs TRBV5-4 and TRBJ2-1; D is unclear. The CDR3 consists of 15 residues. Germline V gene sequence: CDR1 SGHNT, CDR2 YYREEE (reference sequence). V lost 0 bases and J 5 bases, leaving 12 bases between the germline ends. The CDR3 sequence: CASSLVGSINNEQFF. The CDR3 DNA reads TGTGCCAGCAGCTTGGTTGGTAGTATCAACAATGAGCAGTTCTTC. The full variable domain, in which reference TRBV5-4 and TRBJ2-1 provide the parts outside the CDR3, is ETGVTQSPTHLIKTRGQQVTLRCSSQSGHNTVSWYQQALGQGPQFIFQYYREEENGRGNFPPRFSGLQFPNYSSELNVNALELDDSALYLCASSLVGSINNEQFFGPGTRLTVL.

The chain links TRBV19 to TRBJ1-1; TRBD1 aligns across 8 bases. J was trimmed by 5 bases and V by 0 bases; bases with no gene match: 5. The CDR3 is 15 residues long. Germline CDR1 and CDR2: LNHDA and SQIVND (reference sequence). The DNA for the CDR3 is TGTGCCAGTAGTATAGAGAGGACAGGGAGGACTGAAGCTTTCTTT. This codes for CASSIERTGRTEAFF.

This clone was observed a handful of times. The V gene is TRBV7-8, the J gene TRBJ2-2; D perhaps matches TRBD1 (6 bases). The CDR3 loop spans 15 amino acids. V gave up 2 bases and J gave up 6 bases, with 13 bases separating them. Germline loops: CDR1 SGHVS, CDR2 FQNEAQ. The CDR3 coding sequence is TGTGCCAGCAGCTTATCACAGGGAACCCCCGGGGAGCTGTTTTTT. Translating it yields CASSLSQGTPGELFF.

CDR3: CASSGTAKNTEAFF. In DNA form, the CDR3 reads TGTGCCAGCTCGGGGACAGCTAAGAACACTGAAGCTTTCTTT. The chain recombines TRBV7-9 with TRBJ1-1; 7 positions match TRBD1. The J segment lost 1 base and the V segment lost 8 bases, leaving 7 bases of the junction unmatched. Per the germline V gene, CDR1 is SEHNR and CDR2 is FQNEAQ (reference sequence). The CDR3 is made up of 14 amino acids.

The rearrangement uses TRBV7-6 and TRBJ1-3; possibly TRBD1 for D (6 bases). This CDR3 region has 16 residues. V was trimmed by 1 base and J by 0 bases, leaving 10 bases between them. Germline V gene sequence: CDR1 SGHVS, CDR2 FNYEAQ. The chain's CDR3 is CASSLGGQASGNTIYF. CDR3 bases: TGTGCCAGCAGCTTAGGGGGACAAGCCTCTGGAAACACCATATATTTT.

This clone occurred a few times. V gene TRBV27 combines with J gene TRBJ2-7; 11 bases are a match to TRBD1. The V and J ends lost 6 bases and 1 base, in that order; junction bases with no gene match: 5. The CDR3 is 15 residues long. Germline V gives CDR1 MNHEY, CDR2 SMNVEV (reference sequence). CDR3: CASSRDRGVSYEQYF. The CDR3 DNA reads TGTGCCAGCAGCCGGGACAGGGGGGTATCCTACGAGCAGTACTTC.

This rearrangement joins TRBV5-1 to TRBJ2-7, with 7 bases matching TRBD1. Trimming cost V 4 bases and J 5 bases; bases outside gene matches: 6. CDR3 length equals 13 residues. CDR1 is SGHRS, CDR2 YFSETQ, per germline. The CDR3 DNA is TGCGCCAGCAGCCGAGACAGGGCCCACGAGCAGTACTTC. The encoded protein is CASSRDRAHEQYF.